The clone carrying this T cell receptor beta chain was seen a handful of times. Its specificity is unknown. This sample stems from a study of T cells in Graves' hyperthyroidism and ophthalmopathy. Overall study findings and caveats: In blood, most of the thyroid clonotypes expanded above 0.001 were also present.

The PBMCs studied were ones that came from 10 ml fresh peripheral blood. Using RNA transcripts as the source, TCR beta CDR3 regions were amplified. First-round RT-PCR with HTBI primers amplified the TCR CDR3 region. MiXCR, run by TCRdb on the multiplex PCR reads, gives a single entry per CDR3 protein. The sample records about 420,000 distinct CDR3 sequences, approximately 14% being singletons. This receptor was taken from a young woman with Graves' hyperthyroidism. The sample comprised blood.

The CDR3 region has the DNA TGTGCCAGCAGCCCGACTAGCGGTCCCTCCTACAATGAGCAGTTCTTC. The encoded protein is CASSPTSGPSYNEQFF. The chain carries TRBV9 and TRBJ2-1, with 9 bases aligning to TRBD2. Germline lookup yields CDR1 SGDLS and CDR2 YYNGEE. CDR3 size: 16 residues. The V and J ends lost 4 bases and 0 bases, in that order; junction bases with no gene match: 5.